This record covers a single TCR beta chain. Its antigen specificity is not known. Per-base qualities were not stored, and no clone one base away is much larger. The intended sense of this specimen's time point label: cells obtained before transplantation from donor or recipient. CD3+CD4+ and CD3+CD8+ populations were FACS-sorted from unstimulated pre-transplant donor and recipient cells taken from spleen or lymph nodes. The entry originates in a study of graft-versus-host responses after intestinal transplantation (dated by TCRdb to the early 2020s). Describing the broader study: The transplants that recipients got were multivisceral, liver-intestinal, or isolated intestinal. All recipients received anti-thymocyte globulin induction followed by maintenance tacrolimus and steroids for roughly three years. A peak of at least 4% donor T cells among recipient peripheral blood mononuclear cells was the definition used for donor T cell macrochimerism. After intestinal transplantation, graft-versus-host and host-versus-graft alloreactive T cell clones were followed in the graft, circulation and bone marrow using bulk TCR-beta CDR3 sequencing. Rather than going through the commercial service, samples from three later patients were sequenced in-house on an Illumina MiSeq and processed with MiXCR. To identify alloreactive clones, pre-transplant mixed lymphocyte reaction products were sequenced and compared with unstimulated pre-transplant donor and recipient T cells. The cohort enrolled roughly 25 intestinal transplant recipients including one retransplant, and a few patients lacking pretransplant specimens were excluded. The investigation overall reported the following: Patients with donor T cell macrochimerism had high GvH to HvG T cell clonal ratios in their allografts. GvH clones were detected in recipient bone marrow, and some of these GvH clones were observed earlier in ileal mucosa or blood, consistent with an intestinal mucosal origin. The conclusions were limited by the relatively low number and heterogeneity of the intestinal transplant patients. Early after transplant, peak levels of circulating GvH clones were found to be associated with declines in HvG clones.

V is reduced by 2 bases and J by 11 bases, leaving a spacing of 18 bases between them. Looking up the germline V gene yields CDR1 MGHDK and CDR2 SYGVNS. Inclusive of the bounding cysteine and phenylalanine, the CDR3 is 14 residues long. Of the read, only the CDR3 DNA is kept; its 42 bases are in frame from base 1. The library relied on the immunoSEQ multiplex PCR assay. For most patients, genomic DNA was isolated with the Qiagen DNeasy Blood and Tissue Kit and shipped frozen to Adaptive Biotechnologies for TCR sequencing. High-throughput TCR-beta CDR3 sequencing of genomic DNA from most patients was performed by Adaptive Biotechnologies. The paper's processing steps were these. TCR sequencing data were retrieved from Adaptive's ImmunoSEQ software for about 17 patients, whereas three other patients were processed with MiXCR and VDJtools. To correct CD4 versus CD8 sorting errors, sequences present in both subsets at a frequency ratio below 5:1 were removed. CDR3 nucleotide sequences shared by donor and recipient were removed because the origin of these sequences could not be assigned. Alloreactive clones required at least 2-fold expansion over unstimulated cells and minimum CFSE-low frequency of 0.002% (template counts) or 0.001% (read counts). Clones detected in sequenced pre-transplant spleen, lymph node, or MLR CFSE-low populations of the donor or recipient were defined as mappable. Cumulative frequency of alloreactive clones was calculated as a percentage of all sequences weighted by copy number. What TCRdb holds here is the immuneACCESS table cut down to in-frame rearrangements. Part of the clones is not present; checked against another copy, under half of the missing clones reflect an unresolved V gene, and the others are unexplained. V, J and clone size derive from that table, while D and trimming were established from the DNA sequence. The sample table lists approximately 93,000 clones, around 90% of them with a count of one. About 0.073% of the sample is taken by the ten largest.

The clonotype was recovered from a human donor who was the organ donor for an intestinal transplant. Sample: unstimulated CD8+ T cells sorted from spleen or lymph node cells, taken before transplant. The rearranged chain carries TRBV25-1 and TRBJ1-2; confidence is insufficient to name the D gene. CDR3 loop: CASSERRAGRGYTF. The DNA sequence reads TGTGCCAGCAGTGAACGTAGGGCAGGACGGGGTTACACCTTC.